Detailed here is one T cell receptor beta chain. Its antigen is currently unknown. This entry is derived from a study of OX40 agonist ivuxolimab in advanced cancers. Study-wide context: Ivuxolimab doses were 0.01, 0.1, 0.3, 1.5, 3 or 10 mg/kg every 2 weeks. Patients receiving dose escalation had hepatocellular carcinoma, melanoma, renal cell or head and neck cancer. Partial responses occurred in three patients (one hepatocellular carcinoma, two cutaneous melanoma).

V was pared by 6 bases and J by 7 bases, with 16 bases between. The CDR3 contains 14 residues. CDR1 and CDR2 (germline): MDHEN, SYDVKM. The protocol was immunoSEQ multiplex PCR, while the TCRdb copy is restricted to in-frame clones and leaves out a portion. The sample includes approximately 86,000 clones, 80% to 95% of them seen just once. Findings of the study overall: CD4+ and CD8+ blood T cells expanded clonally by week 6 at 0.1 to 3.0 mg/kg.

The TCR sequence derives from an adult with an advanced solid tumor such as melanoma, head and neck, liver or kidney cancer. The rearrangement uses TRBV28 and TRBJ1-5, with D possibly matching TRBD1 (6 bases). The sample in question was CD4+ or CD8+ T cells sorted from blood, obtained in a trial of the OX40 agonist ivuxolimab. The CDR3 region has the DNA TGTGCCAGCAGCCCCGGACAGTATCAGCAGCCCCAGCATTTT. This encodes CASSPGQYQQPQHF.